This T cell receptor (beta chain) was observed in a study of cytomegalovirus exposure and HLA in healthy donors. The wider study: Unique TCRs numbering roughly 85 million, obtained from HLA-typed donors, made up an early data release.

Notes on this clone: Its matching antigen is unknown.

Whole-study results and caveats: Certain sequence variants were highly shared and formed a cluster, and this cluster was likely a sequencing artifact.

PCR amplification relied on 60 Vbeta primers (plus 13 Jbeta primers). Repertoires were generated with immunoSEQ multiplex PCR, while TCRdb's copy carries only in-frame clones and drops some. Found here are approximately 150,000 clones, around 80% of them singletons; the top ten hold about 13%. Germline V gene sequence: CDR1 SGHKS, CDR2 YYEKEE (reference sequence). J lost 2 bases, V lost 0 bases, and 8 bases had no gene match. CDR3 length: 16 residues. Source material: PBMCs. The chain combines TRBV5-5 with TRBJ2-7; TRBD2 matches at 7 bases. The TCR was taken from a man aged 35 to 55 in good health and CMV-seropositive. CDR3 in amino acids: CASSLGRAGVTYEQYF. CDR3 DNA sequence: TGTGCCAGCAGCTTGGGTAGGGCGGGGGTTACCTACGAGCAGTACTTC. The full variable domain, rest sourced from reference TRBV5-5 and TRBJ2-7, is DAGVTQSPTHLIKTRGQQVTLRCSPISGHKSVSWYQQVLGQGPQFIFQYYEKEERGRGNFPDRFSARQFPNYSSELNVNALLLGDSALYLCASSLGRAGVTYEQYFGPGTRLTVT.